One and the same sample provided the 10 T cell receptor beta chains below, sequenced in a study of T cell changes during pregnancy in multiple sclerosis. Assay used: immunoSEQ multiplex PCR; TCRdb lists only in-frame clones, some missing. The sample carries 57,000 or so clones, about 91% recorded once. Sequencing was performed on peripheral blood, taken after pregnancy. The source is a female donor in good health, enrolled as a control in a pregnancy study.

The chain joins TRBV6-5 to TRBJ1-1, with D possibly being TRBD1 (6 bases). This CDR3 contains 13 residues. The V and J ends lost 7 bases and 4 bases respectively, with 13 bases between them. Germline V gene sequence: CDR1 MNHEY, CDR2 SVGAGI. DNA of the CDR3: TGTGCCAGCACTATAAGAGGGGGCACTGAAGCTTTCTTT. Its translation: CASTIRGGTEAFF.

This chain connects TRBV18 to TRBJ1-2, with D possibly being TRBD1 (6 bases). The V gene's germline CDR1 is KGHSH and CDR2 LQKENI. This CDR3 has 12 residues. V lost 3 bases, J lost 8 bases, and 10 bases lay in between. CDR3 coding DNA: TGTGCCAGCTCACCCGTACAGGGCGGCTACACCTTC. Its protein is CASSPVQGGYTF.

This sequence joins TRBV19 and TRBJ2-7; tentative D call: TRBD1 (5 bases). Trimming removed 3 bases from V and 3 bases from J, with 15 bases in between. The CDR3 totals 15 residues. The germline V gene has CDR1 LNHDA and CDR2 SQIVND (reference sequence). The CDR3 coding sequence is TGTGCCAGTAGTATCAGCAGGGTCCCTCTCTACGAGCAGTACTTC. Protein sequence: CASSISRVPLYEQYF. Full variable domain (remainder filled in from reference TRBV19 and TRBJ2-7): DGGITQSPKYLFRKEGQNVTLSCEQNLNHDAMYWYRQDPGQGLRLIYYSQIVNDFQKGDIAEGYSVSREKKESFPLTVTSAQKNPTAFYLCASSISRVPLYEQYFGPGTRLTVT.

This clone came up once. The genes are TRBV4-1 and TRBJ1-1, with no clear D. In germline, CDR1 is MGHRA, CDR2 YSYEKL. The CDR3 spans 15 residues. Trimming removed 7 bases at V and 0 bases at J, with 15 bases between. In nucleotides, the CDR3 is TGCGCCAGCAAGAGAGGGCAGGCCATGAACACTGAAGCTTTCTTT. This codes for CASKRGQAMNTEAFF.

The chain carries TRBV5-4 and TRBJ2-2; D remains unclear. Germline CDR1 is SGHNT and CDR2 is YYREEE (reference sequence). V dropped 0 bases and J dropped 3 bases, with 6 bases sitting between them. The CDR3 length is 14 residues. The CDR3, as DNA: TGTGCCAGCAGCTTGGACCCGGACACCGGGGAGCTGTTTTTT. This translates into CASSLDPDTGELFF.

This chain connects TRBV6-1 to TRBJ2-7, with TRBD1 matching 7 bases. The V and J ends lost 2 bases and 0 bases, in that order; junction bases with no gene match: 13. The CDR3 totals 18 residues. Germline V gene data show CDR1 as MNHNS and CDR2 as SASEGT. Here the CDR3 reads CASSELLGQSLSSYEQYF. For the CDR3, the DNA is TGTGCCAGCAGTGAATTATTGGGACAGTCCTTGAGCTCCTACGAGCAGTACTTC.

The chain couples TRBV14 to TRBJ2-6, with a tentative D call TRBD2 (7 bases). The CDR3 is 17 amino acids. The germline CDR1 and CDR2 sequences are SGHDN and FVKESK. V lost 1 base, J lost 0 bases, and 10 bases lay in between. The CDR3 DNA reads as TGTGCCAGCAGCCAAGGAGGGGGGGCCTCTGGGGCCAACGTCCTGACTTTC. This translates into CASSQGGGASGANVLTF.

V is TRBV5-6 and J is TRBJ2-3; D might be TRBD2 (5 bases). Germline V gene sequence: CDR1 SGHDT, CDR2 YYEEEE. The CDR3 extends over 17 amino acids. Deletions cut 0 bases from V and 4 bases from J, with 18 bases between. In nucleotides, the CDR3 is TGTGCCAGCAGCTTGGTATCACAGACTATTCTCCCAGATACGCAGTATTTT. Protein: CASSLVSQTILPDTQYF.

Here the CDR3 reads CASSYSGTGTYEQYF. The CDR3 bases are TGTGCCAGCAGTTACTCAGGGACAGGGACCTACGAGCAGTACTTC. V gene TRBV6-6 combines with J gene TRBJ2-7; 9 nucleotides line up with TRBD1. CDR1 is MNHNY and CDR2 is SVGAGI in the germline V gene (reference sequence). This CDR3 has 15 amino acids. With 0 bases clipped from V and 2 bases from J, the junction kept 2 bases outside the gene matches.

This clone is a singleton in its sample. The CDR3 loop reads CASSLVGGGYEQYF. The CDR3 DNA sequence: TGTGCCAGCAGCTTAGTTGGGGGGGGCTACGAGCAGTACTTC. This rearrangement joins TRBV13 to TRBJ2-7; 7 nucleotides agree with TRBD2. After removal of 1 base from V and 3 bases from J, the junction contained 3 bases not matched to a gene. This CDR3 has 14 residues. Germline loops: CDR1 PRHDT, CDR2 FYEKMQ (reference sequence).